Listed here are 2 T cell receptor beta chains from one sample, sequenced in a study of blood T cell repertoires in COVID-19. TCRdb keeps only in-frame clones here, not all; method: immunoSEQ multiplex PCR. The profile shows about 120,000 clones, about 91% of them singletons. The source material was peripheral blood. The receptors were gathered from a man in his forties or fifties with acute or convalescent COVID-19.

The rearrangement uses TRBV7-3 and TRBJ1-1; D remains unclear. V was trimmed by 3 bases and J by 7 bases, leaving 12 bases between them. The CDR3 runs to 13 residues. CDR1 and CDR2 (germline): SGHTA, FQGTGA. The CDR3: CASSFDVVSEAFF. CDR3 nucleotide sequence: TGTGCCAGCAGCTTTGATGTGGTTAGTGAAGCTTTCTTT.

V gene TRBV19 combines with J gene TRBJ2-1, with 8 nucleotides matching TRBD2. Germline V lookup: CDR1 LNHDA, CDR2 SQIVND (reference sequence). The J segment lost 7 bases and the V segment lost 3 bases, leaving 14 bases of the junction unmatched. The CDR3 covers 17 residues. The CDR3 DNA is TGTGCCAGTAGTATTGGAGGGTGGGCGGGAGGAAAGAATGAGCAGTTCTTC. Translated, it gives CASSIGGWAGGKNEQFF.